This passage covers 24 T cell receptor beta chains from one sample sequenced in a study of T cells in Graves' hyperthyroidism and ophthalmopathy. The source material, RNA transcripts, was used to amplify TCR beta CDR3 regions. First-round RT-PCR with HTBI primers amplified the TCR CDR3 region. TCRdb reprocessed the multiplex PCR reads with MiXCR, giving one entry per CDR3 protein. The sample records some 690,000 distinct CDR3 sequences, roughly 17% being singletons. Sample: blood. The source of these receptors is a man aged 50 to 59 with Graves' hyperthyroidism.

This sequence joins TRBV25-1 and TRBJ2-1; D ambiguous. From germline, CDR1 is MGHDK and CDR2 SYGVNS. This CDR3 has 12 residues. The ends were cut back, 2 bases at V and 6 bases at J, with 5 bases in the middle. This CDR3 reads CASSELVNEQFF. DNA of the CDR3: TGTGCCAGCAGTGAACTAGTCAATGAGCAGTTCTTC.

The genes are TRBV20-1 and TRBJ2-1; TRBD1 matches at 7 bases. V lost 0 bases and J lost 8; bases outside the gene matches: 10. CDR1 and CDR2 from the germline V gene are DFQATT and SNEGSKA (reference sequence). This CDR3 comprises 15 residues. CDR3 amino acids: CSARDDSGGRHEQFF. The CDR3 DNA is TGCAGTGCTAGAGATGACTCAGGGGGTCGCCATGAGCAGTTCTTC.

This clonotype showed up just a few times. This chain joins TRBV19 and TRBJ2-1; possibly TRBD1 for D (6 bases). Trimming cost V 8 bases and J 8 bases, with 16 bases left between them. CDR3 length: 13 amino acids. From germline, CDR1 is LNHDA and CDR2 SQIVND (reference sequence). The DNA for the CDR3 is TGTGCCAGTTTAGCAGGGGACGGGCATGAGCAGTTCTTC. Amino acids: CASLAGDGHEQFF.

The chain links TRBV20-1 to TRBJ2-6; TRBD1 or TRBD2 may be the D gene (6 bases each). This CDR3 contains 17 residues. Trimming left V 6 bases short and J 0 bases short, with 18 bases between. CDR1 and CDR2 (germline): DFQATT, SNEGSKA (reference sequence). CDR3 amino acids: CSASGPGVYSGANVLTF. The CDR3 nucleotides read TGCAGTGCGAGCGGGCCAGGGGTCTACTCTGGGGCCAACGTCCTGACTTTC.

The chain has TRBV11-2 and TRBJ1-1; D unresolved. Trimming shortened V by 0 bases and J by 1 base, and 6 bases separated the two germline ends. Germline V gene sequence: CDR1 SGHAT, CDR2 FQNNGV. The CDR3 is made up of 14 amino acids. The CDR3, as DNA: TGTGCCAGCAGCTTAGATGTGGCGAACACTGAAGCTTTCTTT. Translating it yields CASSLDVANTEAFF.

This clonotype was detected a few times. V usage is TRBV7-9 and J usage is TRBJ2-7; a possible D gene is TRBD2 (5 bases). V lost 3 bases and J 0 bases, leaving 15 bases between the germline ends. Germline CDR1 reads SEHNR; CDR2 reads FQNEAQ (reference sequence). There are 16 residues in the CDR3. CDR3 sequence (DNA): TGTGCCAGCAGCTTTCCAGGAGGCCCCAGCTCCTACGAGCAGTACTTC. Its translation: CASSFPGGPSSYEQYF.

There are many counts of this clonotype. This sequence joins TRBV2 and TRBJ2-6; TRBD2 is a possible D gene (5 bases). Looked up from germline, CDR1 is SNHLY and CDR2 is FYNNEI. The CDR3 is 18 residues long. Trimming shortened V by 2 bases and J by 0 bases, and 14 bases separated the two germline ends. CDR3 DNA: TGTGCCAGCAGTGAATCGGCGGGTCACACCTCTGGGGCCAACGTCCTGACTTTC. It yields the protein CASSESAGHTSGANVLTF.

The rearrangement joins TRBV6-1 to TRBJ2-7; the match to TRBD1 covers 11 bases. The CDR3 has 16 residues. In germline, CDR1 is MNHNS, CDR2 SASEGT. With 0 bases clipped from V and 3 bases from J, the junction kept 4 bases outside the gene matches. For the CDR3, the DNA is TGTGCCAGCAGTGAAGCGATAGGGACAGGGGGCTACGAGCAGTACTTC. This gives the protein CASSEAIGTGGYEQYF.

In this sample, this clonotype turned up many times. The V gene is TRBV6-1, the J gene TRBJ2-7, with 8 positions matching TRBD1. The germline V gene encodes CDR1 MNHNS and CDR2 SASEGT. With 5 bases clipped from V and 7 bases from J, the junction kept 7 bases outside the gene matches. This CDR3 comprises 13 residues. The CDR3 DNA follows: TGTGCCAGCAGTACTTACAGGGGGGTGGAGCAGTACTTC. Its protein product is CASSTYRGVEQYF.

Ten or more counts support this clonotype. The chain combines TRBV20-1 with TRBJ2-7, with D tentatively TRBD1 (6 bases). The CDR3 is 14 residues long. The germline V gene has CDR1 DFQATT and CDR2 SNEGSKA (reference sequence). Trimming took off 6 bases at V and 2 bases at J, with 17 bases between the two ends. The CDR3 DNA sequence: TGCAGTGCCGACGACAGGACAAATACCTACGAGCAGTACTTC. Its protein is CSADDRTNTYEQYF.

Regarding this clonotype: One base away lies a much larger clone, so this may be a sequencing read error. The chain couples TRBV28 to TRBJ2-7; a possible D gene is TRBD1 (5 bases). Germline CDR1 MDHEN, CDR2 SYDVKM. This CDR3 has 16 residues. CDR3 residues: CARSWPTSRVPYEQYF. The CDR3 nucleotides read TGTGCCCGCAGTTGGCCGACCTCCAGGGTCCCCTACGAGCAGTACTTC.

This clonotype came up many times. This chain connects TRBV7-9 to TRBJ1-1, with TRBD1 identical over 7 bases. V gave up 2 bases and J gave up 6 bases; unmatched junction bases: 18. The CDR3 extends over 18 amino acids. Looked up from germline, CDR1 is SEHNR and CDR2 is FQNEAQ (reference sequence). DNA of the CDR3: TGTGCCAGCAGCTTATTGACCAGGGGGGGTTGGGGAAAGGCTGAAGCTTTCTTT. Translating gives CASSLLTRGGWGKAEAFF.

At least ten counts were recorded for this clonotype. This chain joins TRBV12-3 or TRBV12-4 and TRBJ2-1; D might be TRBD2 (5 bases). The V end was cut by 4 bases, the J end by 8 bases, with 15 bases between. This CDR3 has 14 amino acids. The CDR3 nucleotides are TGTGCCAGCAGTTCGCCGTTCGAGGGCTATGAGCAGTTCTTC. It encodes CASSSPFEGYEQFF.

This clonotype came up a few times. The chain joins TRBV18 to TRBJ2-1, with D unresolved. The CDR3 covers 15 residues. V gave up 3 bases and J gave up 1 base, with 10 bases separating them. Germline V gene data show CDR1 as KGHSH and CDR2 as LQKENI. CDR3 DNA: TGTGCCAGCTCACCGTACTCCTTTTCCTACAATGAGCAGTTCTTC. This encodes CASSPYSFSYNEQFF.

This clonotype occurred a few times. The J gene is TRBJ1-2, the V gene TRBV24-1; 10 nucleotides match TRBD1. Germline V CDR1 and CDR2: KGHDR, SFDVKD. After removal of 3 bases from V and 5 bases from J, the junction contained 5 bases not matched to a gene. The CDR3 contains 15 residues. Written as DNA, the CDR3 is TGTGCCACCAGTGATGCCAGGACAGGGGGATATGGCTACACCTTC. The encoded protein is CATSDARTGGYGYTF.

This clonotype was seen ten or more times. The chain has TRBV9 and TRBJ2-5; 8 bases fit TRBD2. V shed 4 bases, J shed 5 bases, and the junction held 10 bases outside the gene matches. The CDR3 contains 15 residues. CDR1 is SGDLS and CDR2 is YYNGEE in the germline V gene. The CDR3 spells CASSPSAGALETQYF. The CDR3 coding sequence is TGTGCCAGCAGCCCATCAGCGGGAGCTCTTGAGACCCAGTACTTC.

This clonotype was observed at least ten times. This chain joins TRBV12-3 or TRBV12-4 and TRBJ2-7, with 11 bases matching TRBD1. This CDR3 has 15 amino acids. The V segment lost 5 bases and the J segment 5 bases; nucleotides outside the gene matches: 8. This CDR3 is CASSGRTGGGDEQYF. The CDR3 DNA is TGTGCCAGCAGTGGGCGGACAGGGGGCGGCGACGAGCAGTACTTC.

In its sample, this clonotype was seen a few times. The V gene is TRBV30, the J gene TRBJ2-1; no reliable D call. The CDR3 loop spans 18 amino acids. Germline V gene sequence: CDR1 GTSNPN, CDR2 SVGIG (reference sequence). V lost 4 bases and J 0 bases, leaving 22 bases between the germline ends. The CDR3 loop reads CAWTSRDHPHSSYNEQFF. CDR3 nucleotide sequence: TGTGCCTGGACCTCAAGAGACCACCCGCACAGCTCCTACAATGAGCAGTTCTTC.

This rearrangement joins TRBV19 to TRBJ2-3, with TRBD2 identical over 11 bases. V was clipped by 6 bases and J by 2 bases; unmatched bases: 7. CDR3 length: 16 residues. Germline CDR1 is LNHDA and CDR2 is SQIVND (reference sequence). In DNA, the CDR3 is TGTGCCAGTAGGGGTAGCGGGAGGGCCTTCACAGATACGCAGTATTTT. Translated, it gives CASRGSGRAFTDTQYF.

This clonotype showed up many times. The genes are TRBV19 and TRBJ2-1; 10 bases align to TRBD2. With V trimmed by 7 bases and J by 0 bases, 15 bases remained unmatched. Germline CDR1 and CDR2: LNHDA and SQIVND (reference sequence). The CDR3 covers 19 residues. For the CDR3, the DNA is TGTGCCAGTACCAACCCAGCGGGAGGGCCATCTTTCTCCTACAATGAGCAGTTCTTC. This gives the protein CASTNPAGGPSFSYNEQFF.

This sequence joins TRBV9 and TRBJ2-1; 9 nucleotides align to TRBD2. The CDR3 length is 15 residues. The germline V gene encodes CDR1 SGDLS and CDR2 YYNGEE. With V trimmed by 4 bases and J by 5 bases, 7 bases remained unmatched. The CDR3 coding sequence is TGTGCCAGCAGCCCTGGCGGGAGGGCGGACAATGAGCAGTTCTTC. Translated, it gives CASSPGGRADNEQFF. The full variable domain, its missing parts supplied by reference TRBV9 and TRBJ2-1, is DSGVTQTPKHLITATGQRVTLRCSPRSGDLSVYWYQQSLDQGLQFLIQYYNGEERAKGNILERFSAQQFPDLHSELNLSSLELGDSALYFCASSPGGRADNEQFFGPGTRLTVL.

Here the CDR3 DNA reads TGCAGTGCCGACCCCGAGCCCGGGACTAGCTACGAGCAGTACTTC. Translation: CSADPEPGTSYEQYF. The V and J genes are TRBV20-1 and TRBJ2-7; TRBD2 matches at 8 bases. The CDR3 has 15 amino acids. V dropped 6 bases and J dropped 3; count of bases not matched to a gene: 13. Per the germline V gene, CDR1 is DFQATT and CDR2 is SNEGSKA (reference sequence).

This clonotype was detected ten times or more. V gene TRBV10-3 combines with J gene TRBJ2-7; 7 bases line up with TRBD2. Trimming at V came to 4 bases and at J to 0 bases, leaving 3 bases not matched to a gene. In germline, CDR1 is ENHRY, CDR2 SYGVKD. The CDR3 consists of 14 residues. This CDR3 is CAISGVAGSYEQYF. In DNA form, the CDR3 reads TGTGCCATCAGTGGGGTAGCGGGCTCCTACGAGCAGTACTTC.

This clonotype was seen at least ten times. The V call is TRBV12-3 or TRBV12-4, the J call TRBJ2-3; 14 positions agree with TRBD2. This CDR3 has 16 amino acids. J lost 3 bases, V lost 3 bases, and 2 bases had no gene match. Here the CDR3 DNA reads TGTGCCAGCAGTTTGCGACTAGCGGGAGGGACAGATACGCAGTATTTT. Its protein is CASSLRLAGGTDTQYF.